This is a list of T cell receptor beta chains from one sample in a study of tumour-infiltrating T cells in Burkitt lymphoma. The data were produced by immunoSEQ multiplex PCR, yet TCRdb's version contains in-frame clones alone and is incomplete. The repertoire holds a few thousand clones, with about two thirds as singletons. Sequenced input: tumor tissue. These receptors were obtained from a human donor with diffuse large B-cell lymphoma. The CDR3 runs from the conserved cysteine through the conserved F or W. A D gene is named only where the DNA matches it firmly. Clone size, where shown, is once, few, many, or a class for clones that have expanded.

D gene,V gene,J gene,clone size,CDR3 protein,CDR3 DNA
.,TRBV5-1,TRBJ2-6,.,CASSLDGWTGNSGANVLTF,TGCGCCAGCAGCTTGGATGGGTGGACGGGTAACTCTGGGGCCAACGTCCTGACTTTC
TRBD1,TRBV25-1,TRBJ2-5,.,CASSSSLGQQETQYF,TGTGCCAGCAGTTCCTCCCTGGGACAGCAAGAGACCCAGTACTTC
TRBD2,TRBV5-1,TRBJ2-3,.,CASSLDSGSDTQYF,TGCGCCAGCAGCCTTGATAGCGGGTCAGATACGCAGTATTTT
.,TRBV4-1,TRBJ2-3,.,CASSRLPSSTDTQYF,TGCGCCAGCAGCCGTCTGCCCTCCAGCACAGATACGCAGTATTTT
TRBD2,TRBV6-1,TRBJ2-5,.,CASRRLAGDRETQYF,TGTGCCAGCAGACGACTAGCGGGAGATCGGGAGACCCAGTACTTC
.,TRBV5-8,TRBJ1-2,.,CASSLGTFHYGYTF,TGTGCCAGCAGCTTGGGGACTTTTCACTATGGCTACACCTTC
.,TRBV5-1,TRBJ2-4,.,CASSIDGLAKNIQYF,TGCGCCAGCAGCATCGACGGACTAGCCAAAAACATTCAGTACTTC
.,TRBV7-2,TRBJ1-3,.,CASTIPAGAGNTIYF,TGTGCCAGCACCATACCGGCAGGGGCTGGAAACACCATATATTTT
TRBD1,TRBV2,TRBJ1-1,.,CASSEGLGQGSSTEAFF,TGTGCCAGCAGTGAAGGATTGGGACAGGGGTCAAGCACTGAAGCTTTCTTT
.,TRBV5-8,TRBJ1-5,once,CASSLARNQPQHF,TGTGCCAGCAGCCTGGCACGAAATCAGCCCCAGCATTTT
TRBD2,TRBV5-1,TRBJ2-7,few,CASSSPETSGSYEQYF,TGCGCCAGCAGCTCCCCTGAGACTAGCGGCTCCTACGAGCAGTACTTC
.,TRBV10-1,TRBJ2-4,.,CASSEAYGRGAKNIQYF,TGCGCCAGCAGTGAGGCGTACGGGAGAGGAGCCAAAAACATTCAGTACTTC
.,TRBV20-1,TRBJ1-1,.,CSARTSPEAFF,TGCAGTGCTCGTACGTCGCCTGAAGCTTTCTTT
.,TRBV10-3,TRBJ1-5,few,CAISGGLRQPQHF,TGTGCCATCAGCGGGGGGCTCCGACAGCCCCAGCATTTT
TRBD2,TRBV7-2,TRBJ2-1,once,CASSLEGRVNEQFF,TGTGCCAGCAGCTTAGAGGGGAGGGTCAATGAGCAGTTCTTC
.,TRBV11-3,TRBJ2-3,.,CASSSTLGGNQYF,TGTGCCAGCAGCTCAACACTAGGGGGGAATCAGTATTTT
.,TRBV20-1,TRBJ1-2,.,CSARQNYGYTF,TGCAGTGCTAGACAAAACTATGGCTACACCTTC
.,TRBV7-9,TRBJ1-4,.,CASSLAGNEKLFF,TGTGCCAGCAGCTTAGCAGGAAACGAAAAACTGTTTTTT
.,TRBV2,TRBJ1-5,.,CASSSQENQPQHF,TGTGCCAGCAGTTCTCAGGAGAATCAGCCCCAGCATTTT
.,TRBV14,TRBJ1-2,.,CASSQDLNYGYTF,TGTGCCAGCAGCCAAGATCTAAACTATGGCTACACCTTC
.,TRBV11-3,TRBJ2-1,.,CASSLDWASRTEQFF,TGTGCCAGCAGCTTAGATTGGGCTAGCCGCACGGAGCAGTTCTTC
.,TRBV6-1,TRBJ1-1,few,CASSPLGTFAFF,TGTGCCAGCAGCCCGCTTGGGACTTTCGCTTTCTTT
.,TRBV28,TRBJ1-2,.,CASSLNGRVVYGYTF,TGTGCCAGCAGTTTGAACGGCAGGGTGGTATATGGCTACACCTTC
.,TRBV11-3,TRBJ2-2,.,CASSPQPNGELFF,TGTGCCAGCAGCCCCCAACCCAACGGGGAGCTGTTTTTT
TRBD1,TRBV10-3,TRBJ1-1,.,CAISEPDRGLITEAFF,TGTGCCATCAGTGAGCCCGACAGGGGATTAATCACTGAAGCTTTCTTT
TRBD1,TRBV5-1,TRBJ2-2,.,CASSKDRTDFYTGELFF,TGCGCCAGCAGCAAGGACAGGACAGACTTTTACACCGGGGAGCTGTTTTTT
.,TRBV21-1,TRBJ1-1,.,CASSKGTGGAFF,TGTGCCAGCAGCAAAGGGACAGGGGGAGCTTTCTTT
TRBD2,TRBV28,TRBJ2-1,.,CASSSLAGGYDEQFF,TGTGCCAGCAGCTCACTAGCGGGAGGTTACGATGAGCAGTTCTTC
TRBD2,TRBV11-3,TRBJ2-7,.,CASSPAGTSGTSSYEQYF,TGTGCCAGCAGCCCAGCCGGGACTAGCGGGACCAGCTCCTACGAGCAGTACTTC
.,TRBV6-1,TRBJ2-2,.,CASSAPPNTYTGELFF,TGTGCCAGCAGTGCCCCCCCGAACACCTACACCGGGGAGCTGTTTTTT
.,TRBV27,TRBJ1-5,few,CASSLSRGFNQPQHF,TGTGCCAGCAGTTTATCGAGGGGTTTCAATCAGCCCCAGCATTTT
.,TRBV7-2,TRBJ1-5,.,CASSLVEGPNQPQHF,TGTGCCAGCAGCTTAGTGGAGGGACCCAATCAGCCCCAGCATTTT
TRBD1,TRBV19,TRBJ1-1,.,CASTRGTGVTEAFF,TGTGCCAGTACGAGGGGGACAGGGGTGACTGAAGCTTTCTTT
.,TRBV27,TRBJ1-5,.,CASSFAGYGSNQPQHF,TGTGCCAGCAGTTTCGCGGGATACGGGAGCAATCAGCCCCAGCATTTT
.,TRBV20-1,TRBJ1-1,.,CSAISEAFF,TGCAGTGCGATCTCTGAAGCTTTCTTT
.,TRBV10-2,TRBJ2-7,.,CASRKGQGKYEQYF,TGCGCCAGCAGAAAGGGTCAGGGGAAGTACGAGCAGTACTTC
TRBD2,TRBV19,TRBJ2-1,once,CATRGAGGFANEQFF,TGTGCCACACGGGGGGCGGGAGGGTTTGCGAATGAGCAGTTCTTC
TRBD1,TRBV6-1,TRBJ1-1,.,CASSVGQGDTEAFF,TGTGCCAGCAGTGTTGGACAGGGAGACACTGAAGCTTTCTTT
.,TRBV28,TRBJ2-7,.,CASSFLGTGSYEQYF,TGTGCCAGCAGCTTCCTCGGGACTGGGTCCTACGAGCAGTACTTC
.,TRBV28,TRBJ1-2,.,CASNNPPRANYGYTF,TGTGCCAGTAACAACCCGCCGAGGGCTAACTATGGCTACACCTTC
.,TRBV19,TRBJ2-3,.,CASSIGGQVTQYF,TGTGCCAGTAGTATAGGGGGACAAGTAACGCAGTATTTT
.,TRBV2,TRBJ1-5,.,CASSVGFQAYSNQPQHF,TGTGCCAGCAGTGTGGGGTTTCAAGCATATAGCAATCAGCCCCAGCATTTT
.,TRBV11-2,TRBJ1-1,.,CASSSSTLRREAFF,TGTGCCAGCAGCTCCTCAACCCTCAGGAGAGAAGCTTTCTTT